The sample holds one count of the clone carrying this T cell receptor beta chain. The PCR employed 60 Vbeta primers together with 13 Jbeta primers. Sequencing was performed with immunoSEQ multiplex PCR; in TCRdb, only in-frame clones are kept and a portion is missing. The sample holds about 190,000 clones, over 70% seen once. This specimen comes from a study of cytomegalovirus exposure and HLA in healthy donors. CDR1 is SGHAT, CDR2 FQNNGV, per germline. V was pared by 0 bases and J by 0 bases, with 9 bases between. The CDR3 is made up of 15 amino acids. The chain has TRBV11-2 and TRBJ2-7; D unclear. Sequenced material: PBMCs. The clonotype comes from a man under 40 in good health and CMV-seronegative. This CDR3 reads CASSLEPTISYEQYF. CDR3 sequence (DNA): TGTGCCAGCAGCTTAGAGCCTACTATCTCCTACGAGCAGTACTTC.